These T cell receptor beta chains were read from a single sample in a study of blood T cells in healthy people across ages. TCRdb reprocessed the 5' RACE reads with MiXCR, giving one entry per CDR3 protein. The data contain over a million distinct CDR3 sequences, 35% to 45% of them singletons. The sample comprised blood. These receptors were collected from a woman between 18 and 29 years old in good health. Both conserved end residues are part of each CDR3. The D gene is left open where the match is weak. For some rows the clone size is stated as once, few or many, or as a class when expanded; others skip it.

cdr3_aa cdr3_nt j_call clone_size v_call d_call
CASSQDGQYNEQFF TGTGCCAGCAGCCAAGATGGACAATACAATGAGCAGTTCTTC TRBJ2-1 - TRBV3-1 -
CASSQTSGSEQFF TGCGCCAGCAGCCAGACTAGCGGCAGTGAGCAGTTCTTC TRBJ2-1 many TRBV5-1 TRBD2
CASSYSGSYGYTF TGTGCCAGCAGTTACTCAGGTTCCTACGGCTACACCTTC TRBJ1-2 - TRBV12-3/TRBV12-4 -
CSARDGSDLAEQFF TGCAGTGCTAGAGATGGATCCGATTTGGCTGAGCAGTTCTTC TRBJ2-1 many TRBV20-1 -
CASSLYGPPEAFF TGTGCCAGCAGCCTATACGGACCCCCTGAAGCTTTCTTT TRBJ1-1 few TRBV7-2 -
CASSSNPTSGGINEQFF TGTGCCAGCAGTTCCAACCCAACTAGCGGGGGGATCAATGAGCAGTTCTTC TRBJ2-1 few TRBV12-3/TRBV12-4 TRBD2
CAWGTGGYEQYF TGTGCCTGGGGGACAGGGGGCTACGAGCAGTACTTC TRBJ2-7 - TRBV30 TRBD1
CASSFTTGTQYF TGTGCCAGCAGTTTCACAACGGGTACGCAGTATTTT TRBJ2-3 few TRBV12-3/TRBV12-4 -
CALGRREFAEVTDTQYF TGTGCCCTCGGGAGGCGGGAGTTCGCTGAGGTCACAGATACGCAGTATTTT TRBJ2-3 - TRBV5-6 TRBD2
CASSRGTGGTSNTIYF TGTGCCAGCAGCCGCGGAACAGGGGGGACGTCAAACACCATATATTTT TRBJ1-3 - TRBV6-5 TRBD1
CASSLLTGIRTEAFF TGCGCCAGCAGCCTCCTGACGGGGATTAGGACTGAAGCTTTCTTT TRBJ1-1 - TRBV4-1 -
CASSSSTSGITGELFF TGTGCCAGCAGTTCCTCGACTAGCGGGATCACCGGGGAGCTGTTTTTT TRBJ2-2 - TRBV27 TRBD2
CASSPSGGQGSNQPQHF TGTGCCAGCTCACCCTCGGGTGGGCAGGGGAGCAATCAGCCCCAGCATTTT TRBJ1-5 once TRBV18 -
CSAPQTVAETYNEQFF TGCAGTGCTCCGCAGACGGTAGCGGAGACCTACAATGAGCAGTTCTTC TRBJ2-1 - TRBV20-1 -
CASSQANLGGAGPGEQFF TGTGCCAGCAGCCAAGCAAATCTAGGGGGAGCGGGCCCCGGTGAGCAGTTCTTC TRBJ2-1 - TRBV4-2 -
CASSRGQGYTGELFF TGTGCCAGCAGTCGCGGACAGGGTTACACCGGGGAGCTGTTTTTT TRBJ2-2 few TRBV12-3/TRBV12-4 TRBD1
CAGGRAGPKADTQYF TGTGCCGGCGGCAGGGCGGGACCAAAGGCAGATACGCAGTATTTT TRBJ2-3 - TRBV27 -
CASLAYNEQYF TGTGCTAGTCTGGCGTACAATGAGCAGTACTTC TRBJ2-7 - TRBV12-5 -
CASSSAGLAGVTSYNEQFF TGCGCCAGCAGCTCGGCGGGACTAGCGGGAGTTACCTCCTACAATGAGCAGTTCTTC TRBJ2-1 - TRBV5-1 TRBD2
CASSSRGRGGGETQYF TGTGCCAGCAGCTCGAGGGGTCGAGGGGGTGGAGAGACCCAGTACTTC TRBJ2-5 - TRBV7-2 -
CSAQIGVEKLFF TGCAGTGCTCAAATAGGGGTGGAAAAACTGTTTTTT TRBJ1-4 - TRBV20-1 -
CSVPDRGRDYGYTF TGCAGCGTTCCAGACAGGGGGCGCGACTATGGCTACACCTTC TRBJ1-2 - TRBV29-1 TRBD1
CASSLGGGQGDSPLHF TGTGCCAGCAGCTTAGGGGGTGGACAGGGCGATTCACCCCTCCACTTT TRBJ1-6 few TRBV7-9 TRBD1
CASGSITEAFF TGTGCCAGCGGGAGTATCACTGAAGCTTTCTTT TRBJ1-1 few TRBV3-1 -
CASSQEGGDYNEQFF TGTGCCAGCAGCCAAGAAGGGGGGGATTACAATGAGCAGTTCTTC TRBJ2-1 few TRBV4-2 -
CASSQDVLAKNIQYF TGCGCCAGCAGCCAAGACGTGCTAGCCAAAAACATTCAGTACTTC TRBJ2-4 - TRBV4-1 -